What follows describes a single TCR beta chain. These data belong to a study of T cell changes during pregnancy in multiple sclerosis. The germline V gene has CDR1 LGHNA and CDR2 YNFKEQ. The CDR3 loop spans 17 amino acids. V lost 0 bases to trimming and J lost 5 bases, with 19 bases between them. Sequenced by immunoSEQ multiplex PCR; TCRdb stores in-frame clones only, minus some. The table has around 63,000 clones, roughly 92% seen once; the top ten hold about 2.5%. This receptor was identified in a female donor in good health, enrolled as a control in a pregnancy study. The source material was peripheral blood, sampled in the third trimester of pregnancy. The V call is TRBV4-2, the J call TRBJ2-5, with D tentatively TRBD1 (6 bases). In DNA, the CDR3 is TGTGCCAGCAGCCAAGATGGCGGACAGAGGCTAGGGGAGACCCAGTACTTC. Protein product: CASSQDGGQRLGETQYF.